A selection of T cell receptor beta chains follows, all from one sample in a study of blood T cell repertoires in COVID-19. The protocol was immunoSEQ multiplex PCR, while the TCRdb copy is restricted to in-frame clones and leaves out a portion. The table includes about 250,000 clones, around 79% detected once. Sequences were obtained from peripheral blood. The source of these receptors is a woman aged 80 or over with acute or convalescent COVID-19. Both conserved end residues are part of each CDR3.

v_call,j_call,cdr3_aa
TRBV19,TRBJ2-1,CASSVTSGGYNEQFF
TRBV12-5,TRBJ1-5,CASGAGTGDNQPQHF
TRBV2,TRBJ1-5,CASRDGTGGLRYSNQPQHF
TRBV10-3,TRBJ1-2,CAISGQGAGVYGYTF
TRBV19,TRBJ1-1,CASTQGMNTEAFF
TRBV7-8,TRBJ1-2,CASSSGQQRYYGYTF
TRBV3-1/TRBV3-2,TRBJ2-7,CASSRYSGLAGGGSYEQYF
TRBV11-1,TRBJ2-1,CASSLEGNYNEQFF
TRBV12-3/TRBV12-4,TRBJ2-7,CASSPSSYEQYF
TRBV10-3,TRBJ1-1,CAISEPLDRGGTEAFF
TRBV2,TRBJ1-1,CASSERGVNTEAFF
TRBV30,TRBJ1-5,CAWSALGLGNQPQHF
TRBV3-1/TRBV3-2,TRBJ1-1,CASSRQGGNTEAFF
TRBV29-1,TRBJ1-1,CSVLGQVPDEAFF
TRBV6-5,TRBJ2-1,CASSTSGVRVDEQFF
TRBV5-4,TRBJ2-2,CASTNKLADTGELFF
TRBV28,TRBJ2-7,CASSRREYEQYF
TRBV11-2,TRBJ1-5,CASSLDRDNQPQHF